Reported below is one T cell receptor beta chain. This entry is derived from a study of blood T cell repertoires in COVID-19. As processed by the authors: Amplification with reference gene primers provided the estimates of nucleated cell counts. The data were produced by immunoSEQ multiplex PCR, yet TCRdb's version contains in-frame clones alone and is incomplete. V, J and clone size were drawn from that table, and D and trimming were deduced from the DNA. The sample gives 64,000 or so clones, roughly 93% of which show up once; less than 2% is in the top ten. The sample was peripheral blood. The source of this sequence is a human donor in a cohort sampled during active COVID-19.

CDR3 sequence: CASSLPGLASTGELFF. The CDR3 nucleotides are TGTGCCAGCAGCCTACCCGGACTAGCTAGTACCGGGGAGCTGTTTTTT. The V gene is TRBV5-6, the J gene TRBJ2-2, with 8 bases identical to TRBD2. The germline V gene encodes CDR1 SGHDT and CDR2 YYEEEE. The CDR3 runs 16 residues. After removal of 4 bases from V and 5 bases from J, the junction contained 10 bases not matched to a gene.